This T cell receptor beta chain was captured in a study of shared clonotypes between healthy human individuals. With regard to this clone: The antigen remains undetermined.

Selected positively for CCR7 and CD45RO-negative, naive CD8 cells excluded terminally differentiated effector memory CD45RA+ cells. General study findings and limits: Genetic and exposure-history diversity was limited by the few donors. Several donors held approximately 4.6% of naive CD4 clonotypes in common.

The CDR3 sequence is 15 residues long. Germline CDR1 and CDR2: SGHTA and FQGNSA. V was trimmed by 1 base and J by 2 bases, leaving 10 bases between them. Sequencing used immunoSEQ multiplex PCR; TCRdb keeps in-frame clones, though not all of them. The sample carries about 750,000 clones, 80% to 95% recorded once. The rearrangement links TRBV7-2 to TRBJ2-3; D gene ambiguous. This receptor was taken from a man aged 25 to 40 in good health. Specimen: naive CD8+ T cells sorted from blood. The CDR3 here is CASSLDARYTDTQYF. CDR3 bases: TGTGCCAGCAGCTTAGATGCGCGCTACACAGATACGCAGTATTTT. The full variable domain, with the rest looked up from reference TRBV7-2 and TRBJ2-3, is GAGVSQSPSNKVTEKGKDVELRCDPISGHTALYWYRQSLGQGLEFLIYFQGNSAPDKSGLPSDRFSAERTGGSVSTLTIQRTQQEDSAVYLCASSLDARYTDTQYFGPGTRLTVL.